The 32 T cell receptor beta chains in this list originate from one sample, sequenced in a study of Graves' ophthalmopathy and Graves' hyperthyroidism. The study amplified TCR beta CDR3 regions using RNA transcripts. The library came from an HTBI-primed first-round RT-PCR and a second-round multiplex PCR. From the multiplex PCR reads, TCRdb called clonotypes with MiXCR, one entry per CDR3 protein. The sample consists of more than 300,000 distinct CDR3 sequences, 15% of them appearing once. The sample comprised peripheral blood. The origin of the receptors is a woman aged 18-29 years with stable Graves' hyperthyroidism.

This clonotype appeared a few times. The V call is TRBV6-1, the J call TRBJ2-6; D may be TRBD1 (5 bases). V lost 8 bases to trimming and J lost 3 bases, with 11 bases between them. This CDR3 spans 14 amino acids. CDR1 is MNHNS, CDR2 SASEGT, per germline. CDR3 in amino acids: CASRLQGGANVLTF. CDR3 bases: TGTGCCAGCCGGTTGCAGGGTGGGGCCAACGTCCTGACTTTC.

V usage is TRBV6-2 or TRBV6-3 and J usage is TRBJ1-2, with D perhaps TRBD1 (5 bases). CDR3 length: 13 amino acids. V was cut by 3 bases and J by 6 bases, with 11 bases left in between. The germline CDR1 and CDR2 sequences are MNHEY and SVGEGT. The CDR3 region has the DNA TGTGCCAGCAGTTATGTGGGGGAAGATGGCTACACCTTC. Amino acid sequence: CASSYVGEDGYTF.

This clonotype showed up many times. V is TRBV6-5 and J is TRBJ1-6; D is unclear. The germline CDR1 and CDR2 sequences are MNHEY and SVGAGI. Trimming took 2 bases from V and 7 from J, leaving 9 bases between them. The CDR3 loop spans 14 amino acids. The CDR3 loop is CASSYGPRNSPLHF. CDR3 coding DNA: TGTGCCAGCAGTTACGGGCCGAGGAATTCACCCCTCCACTTT.

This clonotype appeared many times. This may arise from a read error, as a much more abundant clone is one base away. The DNA for the CDR3 is TGTGCCAGCAGTAACAGGGGGCCCTACGAGCAGTACTTC. Amino acid sequence: CASSNRGPYEQYF. The V gene is TRBV6-5, the J gene TRBJ2-7; 9 nucleotides agree with TRBD1. Per germline, CDR1 MNHEY and CDR2 SVGAGI. V lost 5 bases to trimming and J lost 2 bases; unmatched junction nucleotides: 1. This CDR3 is built from 13 residues.

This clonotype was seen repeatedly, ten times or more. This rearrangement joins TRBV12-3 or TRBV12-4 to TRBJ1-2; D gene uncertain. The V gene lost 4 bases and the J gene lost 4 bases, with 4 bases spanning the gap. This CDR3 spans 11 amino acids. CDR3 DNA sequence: TGTGCCAGCAGTTCCCGCTATGGCTACACCTTC. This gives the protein CASSSRYGYTF.

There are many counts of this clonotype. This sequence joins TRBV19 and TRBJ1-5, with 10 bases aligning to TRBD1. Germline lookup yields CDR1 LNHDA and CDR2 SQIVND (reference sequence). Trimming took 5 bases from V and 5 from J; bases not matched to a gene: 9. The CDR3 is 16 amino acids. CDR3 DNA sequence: TGTGCCAGTAGTGTCCTCCGGGACAGGGGATATCAGCCCCAGCATTTT. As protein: CASSVLRDRGYQPQHF.

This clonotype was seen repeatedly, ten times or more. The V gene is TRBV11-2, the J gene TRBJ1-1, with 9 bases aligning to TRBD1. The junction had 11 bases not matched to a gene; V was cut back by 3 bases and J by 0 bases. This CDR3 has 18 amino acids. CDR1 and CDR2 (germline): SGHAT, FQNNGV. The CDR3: CASSFPSGQGRVNTEAFF. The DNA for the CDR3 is TGTGCCAGCAGCTTCCCCTCGGGACAGGGTCGGGTGAACACTGAAGCTTTCTTT.

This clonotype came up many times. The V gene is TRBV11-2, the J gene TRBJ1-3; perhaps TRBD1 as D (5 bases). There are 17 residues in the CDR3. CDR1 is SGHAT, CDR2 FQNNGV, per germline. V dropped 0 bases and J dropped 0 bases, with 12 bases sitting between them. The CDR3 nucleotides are TGTGCCAGCAGCTTAGAATCCCAGGGATTCTCTGGAAACACCATATATTTT. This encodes CASSLESQGFSGNTIYF.

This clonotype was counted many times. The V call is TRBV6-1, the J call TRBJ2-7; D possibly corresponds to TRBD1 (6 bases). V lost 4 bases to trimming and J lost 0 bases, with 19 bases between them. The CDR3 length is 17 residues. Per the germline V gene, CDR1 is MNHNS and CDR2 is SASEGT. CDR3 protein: CASSGYHPRTASYEQYF. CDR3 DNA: TGTGCCAGCAGTGGATACCATCCCCGGACAGCCTCCTACGAGCAGTACTTC.

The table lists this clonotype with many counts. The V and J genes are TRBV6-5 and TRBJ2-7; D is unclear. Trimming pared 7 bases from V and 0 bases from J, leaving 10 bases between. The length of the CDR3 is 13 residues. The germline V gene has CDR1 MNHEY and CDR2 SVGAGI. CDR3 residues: CASKESSSYEQYF. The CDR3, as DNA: TGTGCCAGCAAAGAGTCGAGCTCCTACGAGCAGTACTTC.

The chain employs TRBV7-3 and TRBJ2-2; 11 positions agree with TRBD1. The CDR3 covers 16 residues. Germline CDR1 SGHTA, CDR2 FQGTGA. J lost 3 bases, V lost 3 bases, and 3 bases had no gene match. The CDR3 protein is CASSFGDRGDTGELFF. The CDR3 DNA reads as TGTGCCAGCAGCTTTGGGGACAGGGGGGACACCGGGGAGCTGTTTTTT. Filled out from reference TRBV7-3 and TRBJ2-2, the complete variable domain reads GAGVSQTPSNKVTEKGKYVELRCDPISGHTALYWYRQSLGQGPEFLIYFQGTGAADDSGLPNDRFFAVRPEGSVSTLKIQRTERGDSAVYLCASSFGDRGDTGELFFGEGSRLTVL.

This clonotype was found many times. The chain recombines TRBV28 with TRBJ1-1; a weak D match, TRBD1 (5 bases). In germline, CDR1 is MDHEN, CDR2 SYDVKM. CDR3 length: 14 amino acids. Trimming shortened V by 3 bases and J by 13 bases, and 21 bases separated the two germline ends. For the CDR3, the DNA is TGTGCCAGCAGTTTGTCCGGGACGGACGGGCGAGGTTTCTTT. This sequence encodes CASSLSGTDGRGFF.

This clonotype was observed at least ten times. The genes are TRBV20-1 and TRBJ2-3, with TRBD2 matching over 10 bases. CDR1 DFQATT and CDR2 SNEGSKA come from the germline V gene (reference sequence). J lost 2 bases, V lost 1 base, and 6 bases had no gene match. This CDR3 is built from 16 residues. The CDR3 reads CSARVFSGGSTDTQYF. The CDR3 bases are TGCAGTGCTAGAGTATTTAGCGGGGGGTCCACAGATACGCAGTATTTT.

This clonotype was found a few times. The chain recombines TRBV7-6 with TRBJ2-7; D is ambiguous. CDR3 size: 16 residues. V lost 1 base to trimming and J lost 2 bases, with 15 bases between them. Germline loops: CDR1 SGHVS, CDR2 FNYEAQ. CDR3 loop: CASSLDERAPPYEQYF. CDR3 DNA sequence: TGTGCCAGCAGCTTAGATGAGCGAGCGCCTCCCTACGAGCAGTACTTC.

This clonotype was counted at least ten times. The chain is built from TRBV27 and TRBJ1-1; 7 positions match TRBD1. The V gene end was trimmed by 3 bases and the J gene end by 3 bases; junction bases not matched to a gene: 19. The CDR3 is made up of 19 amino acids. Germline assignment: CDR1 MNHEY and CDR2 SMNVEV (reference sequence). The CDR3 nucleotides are TGTGCCAGCAGTTTCAGGTCCCCCACGGACAGGCTGGTCCACACTGAAGCTTTCTTT. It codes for CASSFRSPTDRLVHTEAFF.

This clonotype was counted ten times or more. The CDR3 DNA is TGTGCCAGCAGCCTAATGAACAGGGGTTCACCCCTCCACTTT. This encodes CASSLMNRGSPLHF. V and J are TRBV7-2 and TRBJ1-6, with 7 bases matching TRBD1. Germline CDR1 SGHTA, CDR2 FQGNSA. The CDR3 spans 14 residues. V dropped 5 bases and J dropped 9; count of bases not matched to a gene: 7.

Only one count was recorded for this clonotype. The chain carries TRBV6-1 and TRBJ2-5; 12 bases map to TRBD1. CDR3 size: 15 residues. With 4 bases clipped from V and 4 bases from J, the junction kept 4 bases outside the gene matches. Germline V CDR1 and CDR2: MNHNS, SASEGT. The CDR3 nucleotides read TGTGCCAGCAGTGGAGGGACAGGGGGCATAGAGACCCAGTACTTC. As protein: CASSGGTGGIETQYF.

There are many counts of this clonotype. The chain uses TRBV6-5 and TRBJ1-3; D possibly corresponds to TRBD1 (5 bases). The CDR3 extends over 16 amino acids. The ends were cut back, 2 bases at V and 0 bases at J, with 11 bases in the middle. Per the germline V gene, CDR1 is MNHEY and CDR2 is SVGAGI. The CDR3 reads CASSYRQGSSGNTIYF. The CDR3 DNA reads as TGTGCCAGCAGTTACAGGCAGGGTAGCTCTGGAAACACCATATATTTT.

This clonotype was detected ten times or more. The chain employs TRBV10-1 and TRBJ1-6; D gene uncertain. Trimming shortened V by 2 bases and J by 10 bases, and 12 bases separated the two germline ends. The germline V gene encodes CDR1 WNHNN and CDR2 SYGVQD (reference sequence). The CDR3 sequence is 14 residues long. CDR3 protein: CASSEEQRGSPLHF. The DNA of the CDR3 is TGCGCCAGCAGTGAGGAGCAACGTGGGTCACCCCTCCACTTT.

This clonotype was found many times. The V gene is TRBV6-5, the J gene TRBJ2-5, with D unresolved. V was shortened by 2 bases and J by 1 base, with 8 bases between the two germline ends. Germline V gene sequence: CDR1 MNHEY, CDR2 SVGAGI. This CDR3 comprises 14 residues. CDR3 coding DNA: TGTGCCAGCAGTTACGGTAGATCCCAAGAGACCCAGTACTTC. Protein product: CASSYGRSQETQYF.

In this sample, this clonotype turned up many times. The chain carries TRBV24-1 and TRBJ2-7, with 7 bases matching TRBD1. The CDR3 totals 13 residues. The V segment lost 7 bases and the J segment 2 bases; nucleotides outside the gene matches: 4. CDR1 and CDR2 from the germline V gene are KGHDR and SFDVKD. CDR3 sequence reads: CATRKGQPYEQYF. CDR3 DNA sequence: TGTGCCACCAGAAAGGGACAGCCCTACGAGCAGTACTTC.

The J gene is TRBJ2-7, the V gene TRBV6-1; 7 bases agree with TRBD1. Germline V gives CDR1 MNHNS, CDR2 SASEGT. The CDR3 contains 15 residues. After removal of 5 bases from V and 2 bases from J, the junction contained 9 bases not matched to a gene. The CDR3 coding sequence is TGTGCCAGCAGTCGCTCACCGGGACAGCCCTACGAGCAGTACTTC. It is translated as CASSRSPGQPYEQYF.

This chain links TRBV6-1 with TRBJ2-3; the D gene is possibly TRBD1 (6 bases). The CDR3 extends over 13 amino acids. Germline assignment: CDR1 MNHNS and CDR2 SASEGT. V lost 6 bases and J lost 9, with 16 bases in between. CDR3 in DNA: TGTGCCAGCAGCGATACAGGGTCGGGGACGCAGTATTTT. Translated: CASSDTGSGTQYF.

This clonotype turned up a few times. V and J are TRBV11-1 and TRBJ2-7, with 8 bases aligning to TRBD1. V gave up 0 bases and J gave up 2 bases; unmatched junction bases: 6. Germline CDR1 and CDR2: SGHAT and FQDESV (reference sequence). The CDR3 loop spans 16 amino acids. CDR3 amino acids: CASSLAGQGITYEQYF. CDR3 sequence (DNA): TGTGCCAGCAGCTTAGCTGGACAGGGTATAACCTACGAGCAGTACTTC.

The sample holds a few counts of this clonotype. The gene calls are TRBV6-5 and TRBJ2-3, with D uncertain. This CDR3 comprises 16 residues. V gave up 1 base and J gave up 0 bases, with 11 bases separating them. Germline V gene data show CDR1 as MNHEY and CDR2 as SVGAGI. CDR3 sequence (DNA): TGTGCCAGCAGTTACTACTCGGACCCAAGCACAGATACGCAGTATTTT. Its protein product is CASSYYSDPSTDTQYF.

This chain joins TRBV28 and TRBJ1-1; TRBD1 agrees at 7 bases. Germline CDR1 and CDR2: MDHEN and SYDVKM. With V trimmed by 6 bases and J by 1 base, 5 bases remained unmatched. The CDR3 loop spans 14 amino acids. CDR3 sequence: CASREGAQNTEAFF. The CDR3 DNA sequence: TGTGCCAGCAGGGAGGGGGCCCAGAACACTGAAGCTTTCTTT.

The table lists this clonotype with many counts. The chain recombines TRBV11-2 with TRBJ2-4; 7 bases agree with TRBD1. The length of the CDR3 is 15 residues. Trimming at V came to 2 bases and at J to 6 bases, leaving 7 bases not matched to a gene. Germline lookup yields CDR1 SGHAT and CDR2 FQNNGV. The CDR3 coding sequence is TGTGCCAGCAGCTTACTCCGGGACAGAAGAAACATTCAGTACTTC. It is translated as CASSLLRDRRNIQYF.

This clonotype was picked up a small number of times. CDR3 sequence (DNA): TGTGCCAGCAGCCCGCGGGCGGGGAACACCGGGGAGCTGTTTTTT. This sequence encodes CASSPRAGNTGELFF. The chain links TRBV7-2 to TRBJ2-2; the D gene is possibly TRBD2 (5 bases). V lost 5 bases, J lost 1 base, and 11 bases lay in between. The CDR3 loop spans 15 amino acids. CDR1 and CDR2 from the germline V gene are SGHTA and FQGNSA.

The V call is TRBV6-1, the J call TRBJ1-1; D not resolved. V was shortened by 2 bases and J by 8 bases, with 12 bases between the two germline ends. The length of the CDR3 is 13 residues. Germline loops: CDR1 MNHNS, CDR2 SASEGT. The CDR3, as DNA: TGTGCCAGCAGTGAAACTCGGCGGGGAGAAGCTTTCTTT. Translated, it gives CASSETRRGEAFF.

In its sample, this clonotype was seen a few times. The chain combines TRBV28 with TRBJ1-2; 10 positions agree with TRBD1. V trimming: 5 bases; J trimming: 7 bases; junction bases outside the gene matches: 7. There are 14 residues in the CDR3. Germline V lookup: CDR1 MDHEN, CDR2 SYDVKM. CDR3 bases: TGTGCCAGCAGTCCTGACAGGGGGCGAGGTGGCTACACCTTC. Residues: CASSPDRGRGGYTF.

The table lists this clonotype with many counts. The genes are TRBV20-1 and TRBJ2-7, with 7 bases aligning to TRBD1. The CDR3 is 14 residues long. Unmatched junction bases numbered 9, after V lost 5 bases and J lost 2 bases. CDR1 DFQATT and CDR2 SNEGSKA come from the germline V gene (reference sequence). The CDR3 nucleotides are TGCAGTGCTTGCCGGGACAGTCCTCCCTACGAGCAGTACTTC. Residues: CSACRDSPPYEQYF.

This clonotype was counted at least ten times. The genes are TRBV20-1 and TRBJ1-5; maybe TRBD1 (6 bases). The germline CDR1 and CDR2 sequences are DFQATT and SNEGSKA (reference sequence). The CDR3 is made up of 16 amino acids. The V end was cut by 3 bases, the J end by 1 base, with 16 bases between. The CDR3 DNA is TGCAGTGCTAGTGGGGCACAGGGACTAAGCAATCAGCCCCAGCATTTT. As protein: CSASGAQGLSNQPQHF.